The 18 T cell receptor beta chains reported below all come from one sample, sequenced in a study of shared clonotypes between healthy human individuals. Libraries were prepared by immunoSEQ multiplex PCR; TCRdb keeps only in-frame clonotypes and omits some of them. The repertoire consists of around 2.5 million clones, with more than 85% occurring once and the leading ten covering roughly 0.39%. The sequenced material came from naive CD4+ T cells from PBMCs. Sample subset: CD45RA+ positively selected. Receptors were obtained from a man between 18 and 35 years old in good health. Some clones in this sample may be carry-over from other donors' samples.

The rearrangement joins TRBV5-1 to TRBJ2-7, with 7 bases identical to TRBD2. Germline V CDR1 and CDR2: SGHRS, YFSETQ. The ends lost 2 bases at V and 6 bases at J; junction bases unmatched: 11. The CDR3 is 15 residues long. The CDR3: CASSFREAGSSEQYF. The DNA of the CDR3 is TGCGCCAGCAGCTTCCGGGAGGCAGGATCATCCGAGCAGTACTTC.

This clone turned up a few times. The same CDR3 can be traced to other DNA sequences in this sample. This chain uses TRBV7-9 with TRBJ1-1; no clear D. The CDR3 sequence is 13 residues long. In germline, CDR1 is SEHNR, CDR2 FQNEAQ (reference sequence). The germline V and J ends were trimmed by 2 bases and 2 bases, with 6 bases remaining between them. This CDR3 reads CASSLIENTEAFF. The DNA for the CDR3 is TGTGCCAGCAGCTTAATCGAAAACACTGAAGCTTTCTTT.

The V gene is TRBV29-1, the J gene TRBJ1-3; a possible D gene is TRBD1 (6 bases). The CDR3 has 12 residues. CDR1 is SQVTM, CDR2 ANQGSEA, per germline. The germline V and J ends were trimmed by 3 bases and 5 bases, with 8 bases remaining between them. The CDR3 DNA is TGCAGCGTTGATCAGGGGAGAAACACCATATATTTT. It translates to CSVDQGRNTIYF. Looking up the rest from reference TRBV29-1 and TRBJ1-3 gives the full variable domain: SAVISQKPSRDICQRGTSLTIQCQVDSQVTMMFWYRQQPGQSLTLIATANQGSEATYESGFVIDKFPISRPNLTFSTLTVSNMSPEDSSIYLCSVDQGRNTIYFGEGSWLTVV.

The count of this clone is one. V is TRBV5-1 and J is TRBJ2-7; D perhaps matches TRBD1 (5 bases). Trimming left V 0 bases short and J 3 bases short, with 10 bases between. The CDR3 spans 14 residues. Germline V gives CDR1 SGHRS, CDR2 YFSETQ. Here the CDR3 reads CASSLEGQFYEQYF. The DNA for the CDR3 is TGCGCCAGCAGCTTGGAGGGGCAGTTCTACGAGCAGTACTTC.

This sequence joins TRBV19 and TRBJ1-5, with D unresolved. Germline CDR1 is LNHDA and CDR2 is SQIVND (reference sequence). Trimming shortened V by 5 bases and J by 1 base, and 18 bases separated the two germline ends. This CDR3 is built from 17 residues. The CDR3 is CASSVRTDAMSNQPQHF. CDR3 sequence (DNA): TGTGCCAGTAGTGTCCGGACGGACGCTATGAGCAATCAGCCCCAGCATTTT.

V gene TRBV28 combines with J gene TRBJ2-7; a weak D match, TRBD2 (5 bases). Trimming shortened V by 5 bases and J by 5 bases, and 16 bases separated the two germline ends. The CDR3 sequence is 14 residues long. Germline V CDR1 and CDR2: MDHEN, SYDVKM. The DNA for the CDR3 is TGTGCCAGCAGTAGGATTTCCGGGGTCCACGAGCAGTACTTC. Translation gives CASSRISGVHEQYF. Filled out from reference TRBV28 and TRBJ2-7, the complete variable domain reads DVKVTQSSRYLVKRTGEKVFLECVQDMDHENMFWYRQDPGLGLRLIYFSYDVKMKEKGDIPEGYSVSREKKERFSLILESASTNQTSMYLCASSRISGVHEQYFGPGTRLTVT.

J is TRBJ2-7 and V is TRBV5-1; TRBD1 might be the D (6 bases). Germline loops: CDR1 SGHRS, CDR2 YFSETQ. CDR3 length: 16 residues. Trimming pared 4 bases from V and 0 bases from J, leaving 17 bases between. This CDR3 reads CASSITDSLSSYEQYF. The CDR3 DNA sequence: TGCGCCAGCAGCATCACGGACAGCCTTAGCTCCTACGAGCAGTACTTC.

The rearrangement uses TRBV15 and TRBJ2-5; 8 bases are shared with TRBD1. The trim removed 6 bases at V and 2 bases at J, leaving 8 bases unmatched. This CDR3 has 15 amino acids. Germline CDR1 is LNHNV and CDR2 is YYDKDF (reference sequence). As DNA, the CDR3 is TGTGCCACCAGTGACAGGGGAAGGGCTCAAGAGACCCAGTACTTC. The encoded protein is CATSDRGRAQETQYF.

The rearrangement uses TRBV28 and TRBJ2-1; 7 bases agree with TRBD2. Germline V gene data show CDR1 as MDHEN and CDR2 as SYDVKM. The CDR3 runs 15 residues. V dropped 4 bases and J dropped 5; count of bases not matched to a gene: 8. The CDR3 reads CASSYGASGNNEQFF. DNA of the CDR3: TGTGCCAGCAGTTACGGGGCTAGCGGAAACAATGAGCAGTTCTTC.

Comments on this clone: The same CDR3 also results from other DNA sequences found in this sample. The gene calls are TRBV7-9 and TRBJ2-1; no definite D call. Trimming took 1 base from V and 4 from J, leaving 8 bases between them. The germline V gene encodes CDR1 SEHNR and CDR2 FQNEAQ (reference sequence). This CDR3 is built from 14 residues. The CDR3 here is CASSLVSAYNEQFF. Here the CDR3 DNA reads TGTGCCAGCAGCTTAGTGTCAGCATACAATGAGCAGTTCTTC.

The chain carries TRBV5-6 and TRBJ2-7; D call uncertain. The germline V gene encodes CDR1 SGHDT and CDR2 YYEEEE. V dropped 0 bases and J dropped 2 bases, with 15 bases sitting between them. The CDR3 covers 16 residues. CDR3 DNA: TGTGCCAGCAGCTTGGATCCCTCGGGCAGCACCTACGAGCAGTACTTC. Its protein is CASSLDPSGSTYEQYF.

This clone was counted a single time. The V and J genes are TRBV28 and TRBJ1-6, with D hard to call. CDR1 and CDR2 (germline): MDHEN, SYDVKM. The CDR3 loop spans 12 amino acids. The V gene lost 7 bases and the J gene lost 7 bases, with 8 bases spanning the gap. The CDR3: CASTGTNSPLHF. The CDR3 nucleotides are TGTGCCAGCACGGGAACAAATTCACCCCTCCACTTT.

The chain combines TRBV7-9 with TRBJ2-7; D not resolved. Germline V gene lookup returns CDR1 SEHNR and CDR2 FQNEAQ (reference sequence). The CDR3 is made up of 13 amino acids. Trimming took off 0 bases at V and 2 bases at J, with 5 bases between the two ends. CDR3 DNA sequence: TGTGCCAGCAGCTTAGCAGAACCCTACGAGCAGTACTTC. It yields the protein CASSLAEPYEQYF.

This rearrangement joins TRBV4-1 to TRBJ2-1; TRBD1 agrees at 8 bases. Trimming cost V 6 bases and J 7 bases; bases outside gene matches: 2. This CDR3 region has 12 residues. CDR1 is MGHRA, CDR2 YSYEKL, per germline. The chain's CDR3 is CASRDRANEQFF. The CDR3 bases are TGCGCCAGCAGGGACAGGGCTAATGAGCAGTTCTTC.

Note on this clone: Other DNA sequences within the sample encode an identical CDR3. The J gene is TRBJ2-3, the V gene TRBV5-1; 7 nucleotides agree with TRBD2. Unmatched junction bases numbered 1, after V lost 0 bases and J lost 0 bases. The CDR3 length is 15 residues. The germline CDR1 and CDR2 sequences are SGHRS and YFSETQ. DNA of the CDR3: TGCGCCAGCAGCTTGGCGGGAGGTAGCACAGATACGCAGTATTTT. Translated, it gives CASSLAGGSTDTQYF.

The genes are TRBV18 and TRBJ2-5; D may be TRBD1 (5 bases). Gene TRBJ2-7 matches the end of the DNA better, so the J call may be wrong. Germline CDR1 is KGHSH and CDR2 is LQKENI. The length of the CDR3 is 14 residues. Here the CDR3 reads CASSPTTALYEQYF. CDR3 coding DNA: TGTGCCAGCTCACCAACGACAGCCCTCTACGAGCAGTACTTC.

The V and J genes are TRBV28 and TRBJ2-1, with 9 nucleotides matching TRBD1. The V and J ends lost 5 bases and 4 bases, in that order; junction bases with no gene match: 3. CDR3 length: 14 residues. The V gene's germline CDR1 is MDHEN and CDR2 SYDVKM. CDR3 bases: TGTGCCAGCAGTCGACAGGGGGGTTACAATGAGCAGTTCTTC. Translated, it gives CASSRQGGYNEQFF.

The DNA of the CDR3 is TGTGCCAGCAGTTACAATCGGGACGGGGCCTACGAGCAGTACTTC. This gives the protein CASSYNRDGAYEQYF. The genes are TRBV6-5 and TRBJ2-7, with D perhaps given as TRBD1 or TRBD2 (5 bases each). Germline V lookup: CDR1 MNHEY, CDR2 SVGAGI. This CDR3 region has 15 residues. Trimming removed 2 bases at V and 2 bases at J, with 13 bases between.